These 3 T cell receptor beta chains originate from one sample sequenced in a study of cytomegalovirus exposure and HLA in healthy donors. 60 Vbeta and 13 Jbeta primers were used in PCR. Sequencing used immunoSEQ multiplex PCR; TCRdb keeps in-frame clones, though not all of them. The profile shows 180,000 or so clones, roughly 80% of them singletons. Sequences were obtained from PBMCs. These receptors all stem from a girl aged 10 to 17 in good health and CMV-seropositive.

The genes are TRBV27 and TRBJ1-2, with D perhaps matching TRBD1 (5 bases). Per germline, CDR1 MNHEY and CDR2 SMNVEV (reference sequence). Trimming pared 5 bases from V and 6 bases from J, leaving 22 bases between. The length of the CDR3 is 16 residues. Here the CDR3 DNA reads TGTGCCAGCAGTCAATATTCTGGGGGGGGAGGGGATGGCTACACCTTC. As protein: CASSQYSGGGGDGYTF.

V is TRBV12-5 and J is TRBJ2-1; TRBD2 is a possible D gene (5 bases). The CDR3 has 16 amino acids. CDR1 is LGHNT, CDR2 FRNRAP, per germline. With 1 base removed from V and 0 bases from J, the gap between germline ends came to 10 bases. CDR3 sequence reads: CASGLGSGSSYNEQFF. The CDR3 DNA is TGTGCTAGTGGTTTGGGAAGCGGAAGCTCCTACAATGAGCAGTTCTTC.

V usage is TRBV15 and J usage is TRBJ1-4, with 9 bases fitting TRBD1. Unmatched junction bases numbered 9, after V lost 4 bases and J lost 3 bases. The CDR3 totals 17 residues. Germline loops: CDR1 LNHNV, CDR2 YYDKDF (reference sequence). In nucleotides, the CDR3 is TGTGCCACCAGCACCCACAGGGGGCGCCTCGCTAATGAAAAACTGTTTTTT. This sequence encodes CATSTHRGRLANEKLFF.